This TCR beta chain was sequenced for a study of beta chain features in type 1 diabetes. Of note for this clone: Its antigen is as yet unknown.

All of the isolated RNA was reverse transcribed, so expressed TCRB transcripts were sequenced. TCRdb's copy holds only in-frame clones and misses some; the assay was immunoSEQ multiplex PCR. The repertoire holds roughly 15,000 clones, with around 70% as singletons. Notes on the study in general: Researchers report that Type 1 diabetes patients had moderately but significantly shorter TCRB CDR3s across all four CD4+ subsets.

The sample consisted of stem cell memory CD4+ T cells from blood. This sequence was found in a man in his thirties or forties with type 1 diabetes.

The CDR3 loop is CAWSTGGRRPSYEQYF. As DNA, the CDR3 is TGTGCCTGGAGCACCGGGGGGCGCAGGCCCTCCTACGAGCAGTACTTC. The chain joins TRBV30 to TRBJ2-7, with D possibly being TRBD2 (7 bases). Per germline, CDR1 GTSNPN and CDR2 SVGIG (reference sequence). The CDR3 totals 16 residues. V was cut by 3 bases and J by 0 bases, with 18 bases left in between.